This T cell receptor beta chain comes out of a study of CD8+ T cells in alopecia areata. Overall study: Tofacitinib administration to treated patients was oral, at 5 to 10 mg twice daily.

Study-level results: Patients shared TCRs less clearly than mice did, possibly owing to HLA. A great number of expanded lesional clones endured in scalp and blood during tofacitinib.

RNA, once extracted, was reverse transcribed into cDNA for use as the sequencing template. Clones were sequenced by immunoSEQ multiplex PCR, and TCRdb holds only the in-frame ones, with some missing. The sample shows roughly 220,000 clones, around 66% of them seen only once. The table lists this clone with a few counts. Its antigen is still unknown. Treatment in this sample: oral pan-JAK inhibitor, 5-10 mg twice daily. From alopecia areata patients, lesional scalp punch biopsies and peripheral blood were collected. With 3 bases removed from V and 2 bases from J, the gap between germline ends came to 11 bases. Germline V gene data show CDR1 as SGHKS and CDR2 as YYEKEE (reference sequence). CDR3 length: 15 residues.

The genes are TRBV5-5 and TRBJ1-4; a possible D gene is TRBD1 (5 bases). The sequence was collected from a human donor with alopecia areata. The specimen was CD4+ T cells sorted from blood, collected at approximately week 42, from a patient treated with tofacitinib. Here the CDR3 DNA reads TGTGCCAGCAGCTCGAAACAGGAGACTAATGAAAAACTGTTTTTT. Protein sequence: CASSSKQETNEKLFF.